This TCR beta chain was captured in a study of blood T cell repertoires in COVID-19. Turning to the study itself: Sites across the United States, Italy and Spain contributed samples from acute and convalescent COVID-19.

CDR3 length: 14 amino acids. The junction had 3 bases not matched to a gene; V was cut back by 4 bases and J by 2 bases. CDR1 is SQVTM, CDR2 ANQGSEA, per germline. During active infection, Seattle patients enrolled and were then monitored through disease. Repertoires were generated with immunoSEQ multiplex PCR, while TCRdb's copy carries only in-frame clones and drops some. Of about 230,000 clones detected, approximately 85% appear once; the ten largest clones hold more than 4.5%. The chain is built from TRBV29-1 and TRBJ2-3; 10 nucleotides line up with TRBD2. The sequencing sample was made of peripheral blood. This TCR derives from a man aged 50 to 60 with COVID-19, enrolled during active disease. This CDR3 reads CSVGTSGNTDTQYF. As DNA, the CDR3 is TGCAGCGTTGGGACTAGCGGTAACACAGATACGCAGTATTTT.